The entry that follows covers one T cell receptor (beta chain) sequence. Its antigen is as yet unknown. The CDR3 is 14 amino acids. Germline loops: CDR1 SGHRS, CDR2 YFSETQ. Deletions cut 8 bases from V and 3 bases from J, with 17 bases between. In every patient, relapse followed autologous stem cell transplantation, while exposure to brentuximab vedotin differed. This specimen comes from a study of PD-1 blockade in classical Hodgkin lymphoma. Findings and limits, study-wide: Baseline diversity in complete responders resembled that of newly diagnosed patients.

This table comes from immunoSEQ multiplex PCR, and its TCRdb copy is limited to in-frame clones, with some not included. The table lists tens of thousands of clones, about 73% of them singletons. V gene TRBV5-1 combines with J gene TRBJ1-1, with D hard to call. The clonotype comes from a human donor with classical Hodgkin lymphoma. The sequencing used peripheral blood mononuclear cells (PBMCs), collected at baseline. The CDR3 loop is CASRDTILDTEAFF. Written as DNA, the CDR3 is TGCGCCAGTAGAGACACTATTTTGGACACTGAAGCTTTCTTT.